The 30 T cell receptor beta chains given below trace back to one sample, sequenced in a study of blood T cell repertoires in COVID-19. Generated by immunoSEQ multiplex PCR, the TCRdb table keeps only in-frame clones and is missing some. Among under 250,000 clones listed, more than 70% were seen once. Sequencing input: peripheral blood. Receptor source: an elderly woman with COVID-19, enrolled during active disease.

The genes are TRBV6-5 and TRBJ1-5; 8 nucleotides line up with TRBD1. Germline V gene sequence: CDR1 MNHEY, CDR2 SVGAGI. The CDR3 runs to 15 residues. V was clipped by 6 bases and J by 4 bases; unmatched bases: 8. CDR3 amino acids: CASRRGTGPNQPQHF. The CDR3, as DNA: TGTGCCAGCAGGCGCGGGACAGGCCCGAATCAGCCCCAGCATTTT.

This chain uses TRBV5-4 with TRBJ2-1; 13 bases are shared with TRBD2. Germline loops: CDR1 SGHNT, CDR2 YYREEE (reference sequence). The J segment lost 7 bases and the V segment lost 0 bases, leaving 1 base of the junction unmatched. The CDR3 covers 15 residues. CDR3 protein: CASSLALAGGNEQFF. The CDR3, as DNA: TGTGCCAGCAGCTTGGCACTAGCGGGGGGGAATGAGCAGTTCTTC.

This chain's CDR3 is CASTAGQLNTEAFF. CDR3 DNA sequence: TGCGCCAGCACGGCGGGACAGTTGAACACTGAAGCTTTCTTT. The rearrangement uses TRBV5-1 and TRBJ1-1, with 7 bases aligning to TRBD1. This CDR3 contains 14 residues. J was trimmed by 0 bases and V by 6 bases; bases with no gene match: 5. CDR1 is SGHRS and CDR2 is YFSETQ in the germline V gene.

The chain couples TRBV3-1 (or the pseudogene TRBV3-2) to TRBJ1-4, with a possible D match to TRBD1 (5 bases). CDR3 length: 15 amino acids. Germline V gene data show CDR1 as LGHDT and CDR2 as YNNKEL (reference sequence). Trimming left V 4 bases short and J 8 bases short, with 17 bases between. This CDR3 is CASSLLGREGEKLFF. CDR3 nucleotides: TGTGCCAGCAGCCTCTTGGGCAGGGAAGGAGAAAAACTGTTTTTT.

Concerning this clone itself: Other DNA sequences of this sample code for an identical CDR3. The chain employs TRBV5-5 and TRBJ1-6; weak D call: TRBD1 (6 bases). In germline, CDR1 is SGHKS, CDR2 YYEKEE (reference sequence). The ends were cut back, 0 bases at V and 7 bases at J, with 8 bases in the middle. The CDR3 extends over 14 amino acids. CDR3 DNA sequence: TGTGCCAGCAGCTTGGGACAGGAAAATTCACCCCTCCACTTT. The encoded protein is CASSLGQENSPLHF. The full variable domain, with the rest looked up from reference TRBV5-5 and TRBJ1-6, is DAGVTQSPTHLIKTRGQQVTLRCSPISGHKSVSWYQQVLGQGPQFIFQYYEKEERGRGNFPDRFSARQFPNYSSELNVNALLLGDSALYLCASSLGQENSPLHFGNGTRLTVT.

The chain recombines TRBV6-5 with TRBJ1-3, with D perhaps TRBD1 (5 bases). This CDR3 contains 16 residues. Trimming shortened V by 2 bases and J by 4 bases, and 15 bases separated the two germline ends. Per germline, CDR1 MNHEY and CDR2 SVGAGI. The CDR3 nucleotides are TGTGCCAGCAGTTACACGCAACAGGCGAGGGGAAACACCATATATTTT. The encoded protein is CASSYTQQARGNTIYF.

The chain is built from TRBV6-5 and TRBJ2-2; the match to TRBD1 covers 8 bases. The V gene's germline CDR1 is MNHEY and CDR2 SVGAGI. The CDR3 has 12 residues. Trimming at V came to 4 bases and at J to 8 bases, leaving 0 bases not matched to a gene. CDR3 in DNA: TGTGCCAGCAGTTGGACAGGGGGGGAGCTGTTTTTT. Translating gives CASSWTGGELFF.

V gene TRBV7-2 combines with J gene TRBJ1-5; D is unclear. The CDR3 consists of 14 residues. Germline V gene lookup returns CDR1 SGHTA and CDR2 FQGNSA. The V end lost 5 bases, the J end lost 9 bases, and 17 bases lay between the germline ends. This chain's CDR3 is CASSAGNPLGPQHF. Written as DNA, the CDR3 is TGTGCCAGCAGCGCGGGAAACCCGTTAGGGCCCCAGCATTTT.

This sequence joins TRBV18 and TRBJ2-3; TRBD1 agrees at 11 bases. Germline values: CDR1 KGHSH, CDR2 LQKENI. V was pared by 4 bases and J by 2 bases, with 8 bases of the junction left unmatched. The CDR3 spans 17 residues. CDR3 amino acids: CASSRNPGQGDTDTQYF. The CDR3 DNA reads as TGTGCCAGCTCACGCAATCCGGGACAGGGGGACACAGATACGCAGTATTTT.

The chain couples TRBV19 to TRBJ1-2, with 9 bases matching TRBD1. Trimming at V came to 4 bases and at J to 4 bases, leaving 19 bases not matched to a gene. CDR3 length: 19 residues. CDR1 and CDR2 (germline): LNHDA, SQIVND (reference sequence). The CDR3 nucleotides are TGTGCCAGTAGTACTCCCCCGGGACAGGGTTTGAAATTGGGCTATGGCTACACCTTC. Protein sequence: CASSTPPGQGLKLGYGYTF.

Concerning this clone: This CDR3 is also generated by other DNA sequences in the sample. The genes are TRBV7-3 and TRBJ2-5; D uncertain. With 1 base removed from V and 5 bases from J, the gap between germline ends came to 8 bases. This CDR3 is 13 amino acids long. From germline, CDR1 is SGHTA and CDR2 FQGTGA. Written as DNA, the CDR3 is TGTGCCAGCAGCTTAATCGCGGAGGAGACCCAGTACTTC. This codes for CASSLIAEETQYF.

This clone was counted a single time. The chain couples TRBV7-2 to TRBJ2-7, with 8 bases lining up with TRBD1. The trim removed 3 bases at V and 0 bases at J, leaving 4 bases unmatched. CDR1 SGHTA and CDR2 FQGNSA come from the germline V gene. This CDR3 spans 15 amino acids. The CDR3 DNA is TGTGCCAGCAGCTTTACAGGGGGTCCCTCCTACGAGCAGTACTTC. Its translation is CASSFTGGPSYEQYF.

This clone showed up just a few times. The chain combines TRBV28 with TRBJ1-1; 8 bases map to TRBD1. V was clipped by 5 bases and J by 3 bases; unmatched bases: 5. This CDR3 has 14 amino acids. From germline, CDR1 is MDHEN and CDR2 SYDVKM. In DNA, the CDR3 is TGTGCCAGCAGTGTAGGACAGGGTTACACTGAAGCTTTCTTT. It translates to CASSVGQGYTEAFF.

The chain joins TRBV29-1 to TRBJ1-2, with TRBD1 matching over 10 bases. The germline V gene has CDR1 SQVTM and CDR2 ANQGSEA. This CDR3 has 15 amino acids. The V and J ends lost 5 bases and 0 bases, in that order; junction bases with no gene match: 6. This CDR3 reads CSVTGTGASNYGYTF. The CDR3, as DNA: TGCAGCGTTACCGGGACAGGGGCCTCTAACTATGGCTACACCTTC.

CDR3: CASSLPGVWGYTF. CDR3 DNA sequence: TGTGCCAGCAGTTTGCCCGGAGTTTGGGGCTACACCTTC. The rearrangement uses TRBV28 and TRBJ1-2; D ambiguous. Germline values: CDR1 MDHEN, CDR2 SYDVKM. This CDR3 comprises 13 residues. V lost 3 bases, J lost 8 bases, and 13 bases lay in between.

The chain links TRBV7-9 to TRBJ2-3; possibly TRBD2 for D (5 bases). This CDR3 has 15 amino acids. Trimming took 3 bases from V and 0 from J, leaving 10 bases between them. In germline, CDR1 is SEHNR, CDR2 FQNEAQ (reference sequence). The CDR3 reads CASSLQRPSTDTQYF. CDR3 coding DNA: TGTGCCAGCAGCTTGCAGCGGCCTAGCACAGATACGCAGTATTTT.

V usage is TRBV6-1 and J usage is TRBJ1-4; 8 bases line up with TRBD1. Germline CDR1 is MNHNS and CDR2 is SASEGT. This CDR3 is built from 14 residues. V lost 3 bases, J lost 6 bases, and 3 bases stayed unmatched. In DNA, the CDR3 is TGTGCCAGCAGTGACGGACAGGGTTATGAAAAACTGTTTTTT. Residues: CASSDGQGYEKLFF.

The gene calls are TRBV4-3 and TRBJ2-3; TRBD2 agrees at 7 bases. Germline trimming cut 0 bases from V and 0 bases from J; bases unmatched to any gene: 0. The CDR3 totals 15 residues. Germline V CDR1 and CDR2: LGHNA, YSLEER. The chain's CDR3 is CASSQEGGSTDTQYF. CDR3 bases: TGCGCCAGCAGCCAAGAGGGGGGGAGCACAGATACGCAGTATTTT.

The V gene is TRBV3-1 (or the pseudogene TRBV3-2), the J gene TRBJ2-5; D unclear. Trimming took 2 bases from V and 3 from J, leaving 10 bases between them. Per germline, CDR1 LGHDT and CDR2 YNNKEL (reference sequence). The length of the CDR3 is 14 residues. The CDR3 nucleotides read TGTGCCAGCAGCCAAAGCCCTAGTAAAGAGACCCAGTACTTC. Protein product: CASSQSPSKETQYF.

The V and J genes are TRBV18 and TRBJ2-1; the match to TRBD1 covers 9 bases. The CDR3 sequence is 13 residues long. Germline values: CDR1 KGHSH, CDR2 LQKENI. The junction had 9 bases not matched to a gene; V was cut back by 3 bases and J by 15 bases. In DNA, the CDR3 is TGTGCCAGCTCACCGACACAGACAGGGGGTGGGTTCTTC. This codes for CASSPTQTGGGFF.

CDR3 in DNA: TGTGCCAGCAGCCCCCCAGGGGGTTCCTACAATGAGCAGTTCTTC. Translated, it gives CASSPPGGSYNEQFF. The chain employs TRBV7-2 and TRBJ2-1; 7 bases map to TRBD1. Trimming cost V 5 bases and J 1 base; bases outside gene matches: 5. Germline values: CDR1 SGHTA, CDR2 FQGNSA. The CDR3 consists of 15 residues.

This chain joins TRBV4-1 and TRBJ2-3; 12 bases agree with TRBD2. The junction had 5 bases not matched to a gene; V was cut back by 0 bases and J by 4 bases. This CDR3 has 17 amino acids. Germline V gene lookup returns CDR1 MGHRA and CDR2 YSYEKL. CDR3: CASSQDGLAGYADTQYF. In DNA form, the CDR3 reads TGCGCCAGCAGCCAAGATGGACTAGCGGGGTACGCAGATACGCAGTATTTT.

The chain carries TRBV2 and TRBJ1-4; 7 bases are shared with TRBD1. V lost 2 bases, J lost 6 bases, and 3 bases stayed unmatched. This CDR3 contains 14 residues. In germline, CDR1 is SNHLY, CDR2 FYNNEI. CDR3 region: CASSEQGVDEKLFF. CDR3 DNA: TGTGCCAGCAGTGAACAGGGGGTGGATGAAAAACTGTTTTTT.

V usage is TRBV6-2 or TRBV6-3 and J usage is TRBJ2-7, with D perhaps matching TRBD2 (5 bases). The CDR3 has 15 residues. Germline-derived CDR1 and CDR2 are MNHEY and SVGEGT. The ends were cut back, 6 bases at V and 2 bases at J, with 17 bases in the middle. DNA for the CDR3: TGTGCCAGCAGCCTTACCGCCGGGATAACCTACGAGCAGTACTTC. This encodes CASSLTAGITYEQYF.

The chain couples TRBV7-2 to TRBJ2-1; a weak D match, TRBD1 (5 bases). Per germline, CDR1 SGHTA and CDR2 FQGNSA. V was trimmed by 5 bases and J by 9 bases, leaving 20 bases between them. The CDR3 has 15 residues. The chain's CDR3 is CASSPTLPGRGEQFF. CDR3 DNA sequence: TGTGCCAGCAGCCCCACCCTACCTGGTAGGGGTGAGCAGTTCTTC.

The chain has TRBV19 and TRBJ1-2; the D is unclear. The CDR3 covers 12 residues. The ends were cut back, 11 bases at V and 6 bases at J, with 16 bases in the middle. CDR1 and CDR2 from the germline V gene are LNHDA and SQIVND (reference sequence). CDR3: CAAENRVDGYTF. The CDR3 bases are TGTGCCGCAGAGAACAGAGTTGATGGCTACACCTTC. Based on the CDR3 plus reference TRBV19 and TRBJ1-2, the full variable domain is DGGITQSPKYLFRKEGQNVTLSCEQNLNHDAMYWYRQDPGQGLRLIYYSQIVNDFQKGDIAEGYSVSREKKESFPLTVTSAQKNPTAFYLCAAENRVDGYTFGSGTRLTVV.

The chain couples TRBV11-2 to TRBJ1-4; 7 bases are a match to TRBD1. With 5 bases clipped from V and 8 bases from J, the junction kept 11 bases outside the gene matches. Germline loops: CDR1 SGHAT, CDR2 FQNNGV. CDR3 length: 15 amino acids. The CDR3 DNA sequence: TGTGCCAGCAGCCATGGGACAGCCCTCGGGGAAAAACTGTTTTTT. Amino acids: CASSHGTALGEKLFF.

The sample holds a few counts of this clone. The chain employs TRBV2 and TRBJ2-5; D remains ambiguous. Trimming took off 4 bases at V and 0 bases at J, with 9 bases between the two ends. CDR1 and CDR2 (germline): SNHLY, FYNNEI. CDR3 length: 14 residues. DNA for the CDR3: TGTGCCAGCAGTGGTTCAGCGTACCAAGAGACCCAGTACTTC. It yields the protein CASSGSAYQETQYF.

This clone was seen a single time. The V and J genes are TRBV28 and TRBJ1-1; 7 bases fit TRBD1. This CDR3 spans 11 amino acids. J lost 11 bases, V lost 6 bases, and 6 bases had no gene match. Germline V gene data show CDR1 as MDHEN and CDR2 as SYDVKM. The CDR3 region is CASSLGQAAFF. The CDR3, as DNA: TGTGCCAGCAGCCTCGGACAGGCTGCTTTCTTT.

The rearrangement joins TRBV6-2 or TRBV6-3 to TRBJ1-5, with 7 bases lining up with TRBD1. The CDR3 contains 16 residues. Germline lookup yields CDR1 MNHEY and CDR2 SVGEGT. Losses at the gene ends were 4 bases for V and 7 bases for J; bases not matched to a gene: 13. The DNA for the CDR3 is TGTGCCAGCAGTTTTCGACAGGGAAGTTTCTCCCAGCCCCAGCATTTT. Translating gives CASSFRQGSFSQPQHF.